This TCR beta chain was retrieved from a study of radiotherapy plus CTLA-4 blockade in lung cancer. Overall study findings and caveats: Reports identified early blood T cell clone dynamics, with interferon-beta, as the best response predictor.

Sequenced by immunoSEQ multiplex PCR; TCRdb stores in-frame clones only, minus some. The sample has more than 80,000 clones, approximately 87% seen once. Trimming removed 6 bases from V and 5 bases from J, with 7 bases in between. The CDR3 is 12 residues long. Germline values: CDR1 SGHVS, CDR2 FQNEAQ. This clone was found once. Its antigen is unidentified. Each patient with chemo-refractory metastatic non-small-cell lung cancer was treated with focal radiation plus CTLA-4 blockade using ipilimumab. This receptor was obtained from a human donor with non-small cell lung cancer that progressed on radiotherapy plus ipilimumab. Some clones in this sample may be carry-over from other donors' samples. This chain joins TRBV7-8 and TRBJ2-2, with unresolved D. Source: peripheral blood, taken from a patient treated with radiotherapy plus ipilimumab. CDR3 DNA sequence: TGTGCCAGCAGGGATTGGACCGGGGAGCTGTTTTTT. Translated, it gives CASRDWTGELFF.